What follows are 6 T cell receptor beta chains derived from one specimen sequenced in a study of blood T cell repertoires in COVID-19. TCRdb's table, derived via immunoSEQ multiplex PCR, lists solely in-frame clones and lacks some. The sample has some 73,000 clones, 86% seen once; the top ten hold around 6%. The source material was peripheral blood. Every receptor here comes from an elderly man with COVID-19, enrolled during active disease.

V and J are TRBV19 and TRBJ2-5; TRBD2 agrees at 14 bases. CDR3 length: 19 amino acids. Germline V gives CDR1 LNHDA, CDR2 SQIVND (reference sequence). After removal of 5 bases from V and 14 bases from J, the junction contained 25 bases not matched to a gene. The CDR3, as DNA: TGTGCCAGTAGTCCCCGGGCACAGGGACTAGCGGGGGCACATGGGGGGTTTTACTTC. Its protein is CASSPRAQGLAGAHGGFYF.

The rearrangement uses TRBV6-2 or TRBV6-3 and TRBJ2-2, with TRBD1 identical over 9 bases. The CDR3 loop spans 17 amino acids. CDR1 and CDR2 (germline): MNHEY, SVGEGT. With V trimmed by 5 bases and J by 9 bases, 16 bases remained unmatched. The DNA of the CDR3 is TGTGCCAGCAGTGATACCGGGACAGGGATTTACTGGAGGGAGCTGTTTTTT. Translating gives CASSDTGTGIYWRELFF.

The CDR3 DNA sequence: TGTGCCAGCAGTGAGGAAGGAGAAGAGACCCAGTACTTC. Translation gives CASSEEGEETQYF. The chain couples TRBV2 to TRBJ2-5; D gene unclear. V dropped 3 bases and J dropped 3 bases, with 8 bases sitting between them. The CDR3 length is 13 residues. CDR1 is SNHLY and CDR2 is FYNNEI in the germline V gene.

J is TRBJ2-5 and V is TRBV10-3; 8 nucleotides agree with TRBD2. V gave up 3 bases and J gave up 2 bases; unmatched junction bases: 5. Germline lookup yields CDR1 ENHRY and CDR2 SYGVKD. The CDR3 sequence is 15 residues long. CDR3 nucleotide sequence: TGTGCCATCAGTGAAGCGGGGGCCCGACAAGAGACCCAGTACTTC. Its protein product is CAISEAGARQETQYF.

V is TRBV3-1 (or the pseudogene TRBV3-2) and J is TRBJ1-2, with D unclear. The V and J ends lost 2 bases and 11 bases respectively, with 12 bases between them. Germline lookup yields CDR1 LGHDT and CDR2 YNNKEL (reference sequence). The CDR3 is 12 amino acids. As DNA, the CDR3 is TGTGCCAGCAGCCAATTGGGCTTACTTTACACCTTC. Translated, it gives CASSQLGLLYTF.

This clone was counted between two and nine times. The chain has TRBV2 and TRBJ1-5; D gene uncertain. The V gene's germline CDR1 is SNHLY and CDR2 FYNNEI. Trimming cost V 3 bases and J 7 bases, with 13 bases left between them. The CDR3 is 14 residues long. The CDR3 sequence is CASSENTVGQPQHF. For the CDR3, the DNA is TGTGCCAGCAGTGAGAATACGGTCGGGCAGCCCCAGCATTTT.